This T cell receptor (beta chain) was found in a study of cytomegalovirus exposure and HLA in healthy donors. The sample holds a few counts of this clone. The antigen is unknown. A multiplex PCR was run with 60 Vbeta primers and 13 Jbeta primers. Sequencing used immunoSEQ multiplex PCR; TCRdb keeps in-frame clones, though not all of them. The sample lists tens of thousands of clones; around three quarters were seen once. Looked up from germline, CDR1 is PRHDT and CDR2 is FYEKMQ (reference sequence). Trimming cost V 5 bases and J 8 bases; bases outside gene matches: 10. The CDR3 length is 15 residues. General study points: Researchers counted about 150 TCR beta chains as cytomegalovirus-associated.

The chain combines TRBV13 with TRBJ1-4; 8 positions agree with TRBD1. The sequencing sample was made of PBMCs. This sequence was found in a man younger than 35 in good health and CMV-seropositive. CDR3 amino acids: CASSKGQGGVEKLFF. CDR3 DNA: TGTGCCAGCAGCAAAGGACAGGGAGGGGTAGAAAAACTGTTTTTT.